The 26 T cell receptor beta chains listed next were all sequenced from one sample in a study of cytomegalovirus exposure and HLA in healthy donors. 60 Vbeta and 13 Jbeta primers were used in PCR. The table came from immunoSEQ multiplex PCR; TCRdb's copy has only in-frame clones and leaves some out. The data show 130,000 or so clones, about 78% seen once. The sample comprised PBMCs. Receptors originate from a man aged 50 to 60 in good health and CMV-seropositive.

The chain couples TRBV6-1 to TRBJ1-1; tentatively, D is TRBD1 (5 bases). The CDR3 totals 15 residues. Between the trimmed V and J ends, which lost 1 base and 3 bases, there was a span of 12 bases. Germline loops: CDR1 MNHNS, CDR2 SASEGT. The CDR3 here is CASSEVRNRYTEAFF. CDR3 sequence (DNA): TGTGCCAGCAGTGAAGTCCGAAACAGGTACACTGAAGCTTTCTTT.

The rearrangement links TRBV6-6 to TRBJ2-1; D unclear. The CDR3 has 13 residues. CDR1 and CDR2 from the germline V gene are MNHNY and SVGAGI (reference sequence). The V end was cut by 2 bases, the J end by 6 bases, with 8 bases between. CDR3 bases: TGTGCCAGCAGTTACGCCGACATCAATGAGCAGTTCTTC. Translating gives CASSYADINEQFF.

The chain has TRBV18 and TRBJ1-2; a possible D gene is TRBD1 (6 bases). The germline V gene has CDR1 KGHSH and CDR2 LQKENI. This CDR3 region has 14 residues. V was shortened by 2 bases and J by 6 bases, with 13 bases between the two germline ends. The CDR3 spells CASSPKPQGNGYTF. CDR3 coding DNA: TGTGCCAGCTCACCAAAACCACAGGGTAATGGCTACACCTTC.

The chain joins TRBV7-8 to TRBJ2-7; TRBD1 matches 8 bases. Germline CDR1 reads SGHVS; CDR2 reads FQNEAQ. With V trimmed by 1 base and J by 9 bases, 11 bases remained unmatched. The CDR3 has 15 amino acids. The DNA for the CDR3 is TGTGCCAGCAGCTTAGGCGCCGGACAGGGCCCAGGGCAGTACTTC. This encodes CASSLGAGQGPGQYF.

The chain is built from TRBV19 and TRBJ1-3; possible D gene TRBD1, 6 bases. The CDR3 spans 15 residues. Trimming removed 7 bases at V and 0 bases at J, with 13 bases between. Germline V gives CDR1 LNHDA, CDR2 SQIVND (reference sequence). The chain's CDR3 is CASTTGKTSGNTIYF. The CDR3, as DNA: TGTGCCAGTACCACAGGGAAAACCTCTGGAAACACCATATATTTT.

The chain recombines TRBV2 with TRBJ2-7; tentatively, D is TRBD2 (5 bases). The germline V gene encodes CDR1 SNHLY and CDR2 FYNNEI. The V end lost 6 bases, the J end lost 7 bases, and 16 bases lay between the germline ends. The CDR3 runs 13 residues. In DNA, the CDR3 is TGTGCCAGCAGCGCCTCCCTTTCGGGGGAGCAGTACTTC. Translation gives CASSASLSGEQYF.

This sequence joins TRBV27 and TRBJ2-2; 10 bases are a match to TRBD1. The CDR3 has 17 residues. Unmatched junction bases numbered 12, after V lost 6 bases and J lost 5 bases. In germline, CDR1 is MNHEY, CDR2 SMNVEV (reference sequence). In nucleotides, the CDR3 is TGTGCCAGCAGCTTCTTAGGACAGGGGGGGCGGACCGGGGAGCTGTTTTTT. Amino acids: CASSFLGQGGRTGELFF.

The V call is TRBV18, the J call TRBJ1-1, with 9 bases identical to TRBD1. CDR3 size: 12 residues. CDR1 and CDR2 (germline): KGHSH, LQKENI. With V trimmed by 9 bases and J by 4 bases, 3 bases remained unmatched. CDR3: CASLQGATEAFF. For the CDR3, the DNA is TGTGCCAGTCTACAGGGGGCCACTGAAGCTTTCTTT.

CDR3 amino acids: CASSPELASNEQYF. In DNA form, the CDR3 reads TGTGCCAGCTCACCGGAACTAGCGAGCAACGAGCAGTACTTC. This chain uses TRBV18 with TRBJ2-5; 7 nucleotides align to TRBD2. The better agreement between TRBJ2-7 and the DNA end casts doubt on the J call. This CDR3 spans 14 amino acids. The V gene's germline CDR1 is KGHSH and CDR2 LQKENI.

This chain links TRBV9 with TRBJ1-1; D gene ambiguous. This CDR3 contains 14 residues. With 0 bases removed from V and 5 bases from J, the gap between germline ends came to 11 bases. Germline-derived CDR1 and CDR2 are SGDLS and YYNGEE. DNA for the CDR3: TGTGCCAGCAGCGTAGCGACTCGGCGTACTGAAGCTTTCTTT. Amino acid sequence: CASSVATRRTEAFF.

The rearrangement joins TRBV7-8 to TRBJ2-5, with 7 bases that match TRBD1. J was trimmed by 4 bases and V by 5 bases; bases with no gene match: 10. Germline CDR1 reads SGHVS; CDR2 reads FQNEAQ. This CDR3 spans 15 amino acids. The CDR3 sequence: CASSPKTGIRETQYF. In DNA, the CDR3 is TGTGCCAGCAGCCCAAAGACAGGGATCCGAGAGACCCAGTACTTC.

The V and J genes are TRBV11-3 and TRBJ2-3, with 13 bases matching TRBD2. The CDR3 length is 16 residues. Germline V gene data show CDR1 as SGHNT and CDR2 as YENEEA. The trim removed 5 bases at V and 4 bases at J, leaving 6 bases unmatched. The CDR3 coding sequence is TGTGCCAGCAGCAGGACTAGCGGGAGTGGTGCAGATACGCAGTATTTT. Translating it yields CASSRTSGSGADTQYF.

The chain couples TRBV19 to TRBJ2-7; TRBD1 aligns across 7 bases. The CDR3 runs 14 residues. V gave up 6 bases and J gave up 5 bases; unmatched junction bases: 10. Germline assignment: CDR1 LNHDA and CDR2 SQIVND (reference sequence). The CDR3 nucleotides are TGTGCCAGTAGCGGATATCACAGGGGTGACGAGCAGTACTTC. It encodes CASSGYHRGDEQYF.

The CDR3 loop is CASAPGQGHETQYF. CDR3 nucleotide sequence: TGTGCTAGTGCCCCGGGACAGGGGCACGAGACCCAGTACTTC. V usage is TRBV12-5 and J usage is TRBJ2-5; 10 positions agree with TRBD1. Germline V gene data show CDR1 as LGHNT and CDR2 as FRNRAP. This CDR3 is built from 14 residues. With 7 bases clipped from V and 5 bases from J, the junction kept 7 bases outside the gene matches.

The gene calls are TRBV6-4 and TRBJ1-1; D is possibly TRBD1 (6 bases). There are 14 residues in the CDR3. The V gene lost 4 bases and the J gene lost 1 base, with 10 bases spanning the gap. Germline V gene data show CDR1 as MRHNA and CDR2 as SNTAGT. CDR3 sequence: CASSAFRGNTEAFF. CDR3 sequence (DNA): TGTGCCAGCAGTGCCTTCAGGGGGAACACTGAAGCTTTCTTT.

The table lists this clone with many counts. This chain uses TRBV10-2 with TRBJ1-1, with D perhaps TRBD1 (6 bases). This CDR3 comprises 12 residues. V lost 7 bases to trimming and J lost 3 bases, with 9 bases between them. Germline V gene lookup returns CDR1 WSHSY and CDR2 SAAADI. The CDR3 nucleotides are TGCGCCAGCAAACAGGGTTACACTGAAGCTTTCTTT. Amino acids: CASKQGYTEAFF.

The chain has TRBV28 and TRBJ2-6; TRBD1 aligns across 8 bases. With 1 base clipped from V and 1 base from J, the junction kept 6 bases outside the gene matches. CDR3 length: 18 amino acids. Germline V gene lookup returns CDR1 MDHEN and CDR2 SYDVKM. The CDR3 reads CASSLLGRGRSGANVLTF. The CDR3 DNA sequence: TGTGCCAGCAGTTTATTGGGCAGGGGGCGGTCTGGGGCCAACGTCCTGACTTTC.

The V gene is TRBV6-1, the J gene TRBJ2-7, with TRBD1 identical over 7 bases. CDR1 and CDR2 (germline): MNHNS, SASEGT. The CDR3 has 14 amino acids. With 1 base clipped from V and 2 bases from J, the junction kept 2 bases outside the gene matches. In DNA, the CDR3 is TGTGCCAGCAGTGAAGGACAGGGTGCCTACGAGCAGTACTTC. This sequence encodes CASSEGQGAYEQYF.

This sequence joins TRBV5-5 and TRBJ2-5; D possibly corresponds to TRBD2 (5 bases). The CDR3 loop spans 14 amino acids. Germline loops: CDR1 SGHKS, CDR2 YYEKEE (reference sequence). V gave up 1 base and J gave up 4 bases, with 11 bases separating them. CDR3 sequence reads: CASSLLGAGETQYF. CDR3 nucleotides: TGTGCCAGCAGCTTGTTGGGCGCGGGAGAGACCCAGTACTTC.

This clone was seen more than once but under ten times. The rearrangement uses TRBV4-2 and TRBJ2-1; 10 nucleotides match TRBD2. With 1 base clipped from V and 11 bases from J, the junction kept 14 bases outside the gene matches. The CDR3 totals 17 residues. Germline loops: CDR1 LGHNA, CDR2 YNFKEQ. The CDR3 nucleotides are TGTGCCAGCAGCCAAGCGGGAGCGGGAGGGCCTAAAAAACAGCAGTTCTTC. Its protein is CASSQAGAGGPKKQQFF.

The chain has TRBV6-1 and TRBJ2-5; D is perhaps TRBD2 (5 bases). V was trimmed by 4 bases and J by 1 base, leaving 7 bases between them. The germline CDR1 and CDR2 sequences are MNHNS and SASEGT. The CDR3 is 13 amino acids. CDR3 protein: CASSAGVQETQYF. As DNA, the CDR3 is TGTGCCAGCAGTGCCGGGGTCCAAGAGACCCAGTACTTC.

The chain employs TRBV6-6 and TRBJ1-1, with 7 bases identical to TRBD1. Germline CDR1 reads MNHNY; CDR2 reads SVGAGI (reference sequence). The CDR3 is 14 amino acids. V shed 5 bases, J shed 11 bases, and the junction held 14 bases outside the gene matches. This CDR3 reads CASSLPSGDSRAFF. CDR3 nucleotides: TGTGCCAGCAGTCTACCTTCTGGGGACAGTCGCGCTTTCTTT.

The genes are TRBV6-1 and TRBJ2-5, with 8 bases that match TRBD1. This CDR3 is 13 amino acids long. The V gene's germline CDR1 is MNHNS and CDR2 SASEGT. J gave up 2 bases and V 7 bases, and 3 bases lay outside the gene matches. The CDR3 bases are TGTGCCAGCATGCGACAGGGGCAAGAGACCCAGTACTTC. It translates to CASMRQGQETQYF.

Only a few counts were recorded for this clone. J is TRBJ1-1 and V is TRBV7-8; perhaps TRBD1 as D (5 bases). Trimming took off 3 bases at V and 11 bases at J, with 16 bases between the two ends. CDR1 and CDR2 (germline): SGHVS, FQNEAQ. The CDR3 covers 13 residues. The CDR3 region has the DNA TGTGCCAGCAGCTTTACACGACAGCTTTCGGCTTTCTTT. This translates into CASSFTRQLSAFF.

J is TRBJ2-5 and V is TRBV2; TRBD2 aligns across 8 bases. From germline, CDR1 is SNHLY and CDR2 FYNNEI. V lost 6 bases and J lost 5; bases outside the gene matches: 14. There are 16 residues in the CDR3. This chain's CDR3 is CASSGGSGGARETQYF. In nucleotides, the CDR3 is TGTGCCAGCAGCGGAGGGTCCGGGGGGGCGAGGGAGACCCAGTACTTC.

In nucleotides, the CDR3 is TGTGCCAGCAGCTTAGCCCAGGGCTACAATCAGCCCCAGCATTTT. It codes for CASSLAQGYNQPQHF. This sequence joins TRBV7-8 and TRBJ1-5; D is perhaps TRBD1 (5 bases). Germline V CDR1 and CDR2: SGHVS, FQNEAQ. Between the trimmed V and J ends, which lost 0 bases and 3 bases, there was a span of 9 bases. The CDR3 runs 15 residues.